Following are 30 T cell receptor beta chains from one sample sequenced in a study of shared clonotypes between healthy human individuals. Clones were sequenced by immunoSEQ multiplex PCR, and TCRdb holds only the in-frame ones, with some missing. Among some 2,400,000 clones listed, approximately 96% were seen once. The sample taken for sequencing was naive CD4+ T cells sorted from blood. Sample subset: CD45RA+ positively selected. Receptor source: a man between 18 and 35 years old in good health.

A note on this clone: Other DNA sequences from this sample encode an identical CDR3 as well. V gene TRBV9 combines with J gene TRBJ2-7; no definite D call. The CDR3 is 13 residues long. V was clipped by 0 bases and J by 2 bases, with 6 bases between them. From germline, CDR1 is SGDLS and CDR2 YYNGEE. For the CDR3, the DNA is TGTGCCAGCAGCGTAGGGCCAACCTACGAGCAGTACTTC. This gives the protein CASSVGPTYEQYF.

This chain links TRBV27 with TRBJ2-7; D may correspond to TRBD1 or TRBD2 (5 bases each). The germline V and J ends were trimmed by 1 base and 9 bases, with 7 bases remaining between them. The germline V gene has CDR1 MNHEY and CDR2 SMNVEV (reference sequence). CDR3 length equals 11 residues. This CDR3 reads CASSLLGVQYF. CDR3 coding DNA: TGTGCCAGCAGTTTATTGGGGGTGCAGTACTTC.

This chain links TRBV11-1 with TRBJ1-1; the D is unclear. Germline-derived CDR1 and CDR2 are SGHAT and FQDESV (reference sequence). There are 17 residues in the CDR3. V lost 5 bases to trimming and J lost 4 bases, with 23 bases between them. In nucleotides, the CDR3 is TGTGCCAGCAGCCCGCACCCGTGGGTAACAGCAAGCACTGAAGCTTTCTTT. This encodes CASSPHPWVTASTEAFF.

Turning to this clone: Other DNA sequences within the sample encode an identical CDR3. The chain joins TRBV6-5 to TRBJ2-7; no definite D call. The CDR3 has 11 amino acids. Germline assignment: CDR1 MNHEY and CDR2 SVGAGI. Trimming left V 0 bases short and J 5 bases short, with 2 bases between. The DNA for the CDR3 is TGTGCCAGCAGTTACTCGCACGAGCAGTACTTC. This gives the protein CASSYSHEQYF.

This clone is a singleton in its sample. The V and J genes are TRBV18 and TRBJ2-5, with 12 positions matching TRBD1. Germline V gene data show CDR1 as KGHSH and CDR2 as LQKENI. The V and J ends lost 4 bases and 5 bases, in that order; junction bases with no gene match: 5. The CDR3 is made up of 15 amino acids. The CDR3 spells CASSLGQGALETQYF. DNA of the CDR3: TGTGCCAGCTCACTGGGACAGGGGGCTCTGGAGACCCAGTACTTC.

The rearrangement links TRBV6-5 to TRBJ2-3; 9 bases agree with TRBD1. Losses at the gene ends were 2 bases for V and 3 bases for J; bases not matched to a gene: 3. This CDR3 is 15 amino acids long. Germline lookup yields CDR1 MNHEY and CDR2 SVGAGI. This CDR3 reads CASSYGGTGTDTQYF. The CDR3, as DNA: TGTGCCAGCAGTTACGGAGGGACAGGGACAGATACGCAGTATTTT.

This chain uses TRBV28 with TRBJ1-5, with TRBD1 matching over 8 bases. Trimming at V came to 3 bases and at J to 7 bases, leaving 8 bases not matched to a gene. Germline CDR1 MDHEN, CDR2 SYDVKM. The CDR3 totals 15 residues. The CDR3: CASSLPQGAGQPQHF. The CDR3 nucleotides read TGTGCCAGCAGTTTGCCCCAGGGGGCGGGGCAGCCCCAGCATTTT.

The chain joins TRBV5-1 to TRBJ1-2; a possible D gene is TRBD1 (5 bases). V gave up 4 bases and J gave up 7 bases, with 17 bases separating them. Germline CDR1 is SGHRS and CDR2 is YFSETQ. The length of the CDR3 is 14 residues. This CDR3 is CASSGAGKGSGYTF. The CDR3 DNA reads as TGCGCCAGCAGCGGTGCAGGGAAAGGAAGTGGCTACACCTTC. The full variable domain, completed using reference TRBV5-1 and TRBJ1-2, is KAGVTQTPRYLIKTRGQQVTLSCSPISGHRSVSWYQQTPGQGLQFLFEYFSETQRNKGNFPGRFSGRQFSNSRSEMNVSTLELGDSALYLCASSGAGKGSGYTFGSGTRLTVV.

About this clone itself: Distinct nucleotide sequences in the sample also encode this CDR3. V gene TRBV2 combines with J gene TRBJ1-2; maybe TRBD1 (5 bases). CDR1 is SNHLY and CDR2 is FYNNEI in the germline V gene. V was clipped by 4 bases and J by 3 bases, with 6 bases between them. CDR3 length: 12 amino acids. CDR3 bases: TGTGCCAGCAGTGTACAGGACTATGGCTACACCTTC. Translation: CASSVQDYGYTF.

This CDR3 is CASSLSQGRRNTEAFF. The CDR3, as DNA: TGTGCCAGCAGCTTGTCGCAGGGGAGGAGGAACACTGAAGCTTTCTTT. The rearrangement uses TRBV5-4 and TRBJ1-1, with D tentatively TRBD1 (6 bases). V dropped 1 base and J dropped 1 base, with 14 bases sitting between them. The CDR3 runs to 16 residues. Germline V gene data show CDR1 as SGHNT and CDR2 as YYREEE (reference sequence).

Turning to this clone: Other DNA sequences in this sample translate to the same CDR3. The chain links TRBV9 to TRBJ1-5; TRBD1 matches at 11 bases. The CDR3 extends over 14 amino acids. Losses at the gene ends were 3 bases for V and 7 bases for J; bases not matched to a gene: 3. Germline assignment: CDR1 SGDLS and CDR2 YYNGEE. CDR3 amino acids: CASSGGTGGQPQHF. The CDR3 DNA reads TGTGCCAGCAGCGGAGGGACAGGGGGACAGCCCCAGCATTTT.

J is TRBJ1-1 and V is TRBV5-4; possibly TRBD1 for D (5 bases). Germline loops: CDR1 SGHNT, CDR2 YYREEE (reference sequence). The CDR3 is made up of 15 amino acids. The ends were cut back, 8 bases at V and 0 bases at J, with 17 bases in the middle. The DNA for the CDR3 is TGTGCCAGTGATCGGGACGGACTCATGAACACTGAAGCTTTCTTT. Its translation is CASDRDGLMNTEAFF.

A single count supports this clone. The J gene is TRBJ2-5, the V gene TRBV6-1; D call uncertain. Germline assignment: CDR1 MNHNS and CDR2 SASEGT. This CDR3 comprises 15 residues. The V and J ends lost 4 bases and 1 base respectively, with 13 bases between them. The DNA for the CDR3 is TGTGCCAGCAGTGCCCCGTATCGGGCCCAAGAGACCCAGTACTTC. This encodes CASSAPYRAQETQYF.

The rearrangement links TRBV30 to TRBJ2-5; 9 bases fit TRBD2. Unmatched junction bases numbered 4, after V lost 2 bases and J lost 0 bases. The germline V gene has CDR1 GTSNPN and CDR2 SVGIG (reference sequence). The CDR3 runs 15 residues. CDR3: CAWSSVAGDQETQYF. The CDR3 DNA reads as TGTGCCTGGAGTAGTGTAGCGGGAGACCAAGAGACCCAGTACTTC.

The chain joins TRBV7-8 to TRBJ1-6; 10 positions match TRBD1. The junction had 4 bases not matched to a gene; V was cut back by 3 bases and J by 8 bases. The CDR3 is 15 amino acids. Germline lookup yields CDR1 SGHVS and CDR2 FQNEAQ. CDR3 coding DNA: TGTGCCAGCAGCTTCCTGACAGGGGGCGATTCACCCCTCCACTTT. Its translation: CASSFLTGGDSPLHF.

The CDR3 DNA reads as TGTGCCAGCAGAAGGTCCGAGGGCACCGGGGAGCTGTTTTTT. Its translation: CASRRSEGTGELFF. The genes are TRBV2 and TRBJ2-2; a weak D match, TRBD2 (5 bases). There are 14 residues in the CDR3. Germline CDR1 is SNHLY and CDR2 is FYNNEI. V was pared by 6 bases and J by 4 bases, with 12 bases between.

Note on this clone: This specimen includes other DNA sequences encoding the same CDR3. The chain combines TRBV5-4 with TRBJ2-7; 8 positions agree with TRBD2. The germline CDR1 and CDR2 sequences are SGHNT and YYREEE (reference sequence). Trimming at V came to 0 bases and at J to 4 bases, leaving 6 bases not matched to a gene. CDR3 length equals 15 residues. CDR3 residues: CASSLGLAGNYEQYF. The CDR3 DNA is TGTGCCAGCAGCTTGGGGCTAGCGGGCAATTACGAGCAGTACTTC. The whole variable domain, filled in from reference TRBV5-4 and TRBJ2-7, reads ETGVTQSPTHLIKTRGQQVTLRCSSQSGHNTVSWYQQALGQGPQFIFQYYREEENGRGNFPPRFSGLQFPNYSSELNVNALELDDSALYLCASSLGLAGNYEQYFGPGTRLTVT.

V usage is TRBV30 and J usage is TRBJ1-6; 9 nucleotides align to TRBD1. CDR1 and CDR2 (germline): GTSNPN, SVGIG (reference sequence). V shed 0 bases and J 9 bases; nucleotides not matched to a gene: 0. The CDR3 is 13 residues long. The chain's CDR3 is CAWSVQGASPLHF. The CDR3 coding sequence is TGTGCCTGGAGTGTACAGGGGGCTTCACCCCTCCACTTT.

As for this clone: Other DNA sequences in the same sample also yield this CDR3. The chain couples TRBV6-6 to TRBJ2-5; weak D call: TRBD1 (6 bases). Trimming took 3 bases from V and 5 from J, leaving 10 bases between them. The CDR3 consists of 13 residues. Per germline, CDR1 MNHNY and CDR2 SVGAGI (reference sequence). CDR3 sequence: CASSYGRGETQYF. The CDR3 nucleotides read TGTGCCAGCAGTTATGGTAGGGGGGAGACCCAGTACTTC.

J is TRBJ1-1 and V is TRBV18; D unclear. CDR1 and CDR2 (germline): KGHSH, LQKENI. The CDR3 is 16 residues long. V lost 1 base and J lost 2, with 14 bases in between. The chain's CDR3 is CASSPLRPTLNTEAFF. CDR3 nucleotides: TGTGCCAGCTCACCACTTAGGCCGACTCTTAACACTGAAGCTTTCTTT. The entire variable domain, with the rest obtained from reference TRBV18 and TRBJ1-1, is as follows: NAGVMQNPRHLVRRRGQEARLRCSPMKGHSHVYWYRQLPEEGLKFMVYLQKENIIDESGMPKERFSAEFPKEGPSILRIQQVVRGDSAAYFCASSPLRPTLNTEAFFGQGTRLTVV.

The chain carries TRBV18 and TRBJ1-4, with D possibly being TRBD1 (5 bases). The CDR3 is 19 residues long. V was cut by 5 bases and J by 0 bases, with 22 bases left in between. Germline CDR1 KGHSH, CDR2 LQKENI. The CDR3: CASSFMGPGQGATNEKLFF. In nucleotides, the CDR3 is TGTGCCAGCTCATTCATGGGGCCGGGCCAGGGCGCAACTAATGAAAAACTGTTTTTT. Using reference TRBV18 and TRBJ1-4 for the parts outside the CDR3, the full variable domain is NAGVMQNPRHLVRRRGQEARLRCSPMKGHSHVYWYRQLPEEGLKFMVYLQKENIIDESGMPKERFSAEFPKEGPSILRIQQVVRGDSAAYFCASSFMGPGQGATNEKLFFGSGTQLSVL.

The chain couples TRBV27 to TRBJ1-4; 8 bases match TRBD1. The germline CDR1 and CDR2 sequences are MNHEY and SMNVEV (reference sequence). The V gene end was trimmed by 4 bases and the J gene end by 6 bases; junction bases not matched to a gene: 4. The CDR3 length is 14 residues. The CDR3 spells CASSSQGAHEKLFF. The CDR3, as DNA: TGTGCCAGCAGTTCCCAGGGGGCGCATGAAAAACTGTTTTTT.

V usage is TRBV7-2 and J usage is TRBJ2-3; D possibly corresponds to TRBD2 (6 bases). The length of the CDR3 is 14 residues. With 2 bases removed from V and 5 bases from J, the gap between germline ends came to 11 bases. Germline V gives CDR1 SGHTA, CDR2 FQGNSA. Written as DNA, the CDR3 is TGTGCCAGCAGCTTAAGGCGGGGAGTAGATACGCAGTATTTT. Translated, it gives CASSLRRGVDTQYF.

The chain carries TRBV6-6 and TRBJ2-7; D is possibly TRBD1 or TRBD2 (5 bases each). V was shortened by 11 bases and J by 4 bases, with 18 bases between the two germline ends. The CDR3 length is 13 residues. CDR1 MNHNY and CDR2 SVGAGI come from the germline V gene (reference sequence). This chain's CDR3 is CAGGTGRAYEQYF. In DNA, the CDR3 is TGTGCCGGGGGAACGGGCAGGGCGTACGAGCAGTACTTC.

The genes are TRBV6-5 and TRBJ2-4; D is unresolved. The CDR3 sequence is 15 residues long. Trimming shortened V by 6 bases and J by 0 bases, and 12 bases separated the two germline ends. CDR1 is MNHEY and CDR2 is SVGAGI in the germline V gene. The CDR3, as DNA: TGTGCCAGCAGGCCAACCCTATTAGCCAAAAACATTCAGTACTTC. Translating gives CASRPTLLAKNIQYF.

The gene calls are TRBV27 and TRBJ2-3; perhaps TRBD2 as D (6 bases). Germline lookup yields CDR1 MNHEY and CDR2 SMNVEV (reference sequence). The V end lost 6 bases, the J end lost 3 bases, and 10 bases lay between the germline ends. CDR3 length: 13 residues. In DNA, the CDR3 is TGTGCCAGCAGGCGGGACTCAACAGATACGCAGTATTTT. It encodes CASRRDSTDTQYF.

The chain couples TRBV7-9 to TRBJ1-2; TRBD1 matches 7 bases. Looked up from germline, CDR1 is SEHNR and CDR2 is FQNEAQ (reference sequence). This CDR3 is 14 amino acids long. Losses at the gene ends were 4 bases for V and 12 bases for J; bases not matched to a gene: 14. As DNA, the CDR3 is TGTGCCAGCAGCTCCCTTAGGGGGCCCACGCGCAACACCTTC. Protein product: CASSSLRGPTRNTF.

The CDR3 sequence is CASSLGLAGITDTQYF. In DNA form, the CDR3 reads TGTGCCAGCAGCTTAGGACTAGCGGGGATCACAGATACGCAGTATTTT. This chain links TRBV7-2 with TRBJ2-3; TRBD2 matches at 11 bases. Germline lookup yields CDR1 SGHTA and CDR2 FQGNSA. The CDR3 is 16 residues long. V lost 1 base, J lost 2 bases, and 2 bases stayed unmatched.

V gene TRBV5-3 combines with J gene TRBJ2-3, with D perhaps TRBD2 (6 bases). TRBV5-3 belongs to the ORF category, with a function that is uncertain. This CDR3 contains 18 residues. The V gene lost 4 bases and the J gene lost 0 bases, with 21 bases spanning the gap. Written as DNA, the CDR3 is TGTGCCAGAAGCGGAGCGGGCGCTCCTCCTGCTAGCACAGATACGCAGTATTTT. Translated: CARSGAGAPPASTDTQYF.

The V gene is TRBV19, the J gene TRBJ2-7, with D unclear. CDR1 LNHDA and CDR2 SQIVND come from the germline V gene (reference sequence). This CDR3 is built from 12 residues. V was trimmed by 6 bases and J by 3 bases, leaving 9 bases between them. In nucleotides, the CDR3 is TGTGCCAGTAGAGGCGTCAACTACGAGCAGTACTTC. It codes for CASRGVNYEQYF.